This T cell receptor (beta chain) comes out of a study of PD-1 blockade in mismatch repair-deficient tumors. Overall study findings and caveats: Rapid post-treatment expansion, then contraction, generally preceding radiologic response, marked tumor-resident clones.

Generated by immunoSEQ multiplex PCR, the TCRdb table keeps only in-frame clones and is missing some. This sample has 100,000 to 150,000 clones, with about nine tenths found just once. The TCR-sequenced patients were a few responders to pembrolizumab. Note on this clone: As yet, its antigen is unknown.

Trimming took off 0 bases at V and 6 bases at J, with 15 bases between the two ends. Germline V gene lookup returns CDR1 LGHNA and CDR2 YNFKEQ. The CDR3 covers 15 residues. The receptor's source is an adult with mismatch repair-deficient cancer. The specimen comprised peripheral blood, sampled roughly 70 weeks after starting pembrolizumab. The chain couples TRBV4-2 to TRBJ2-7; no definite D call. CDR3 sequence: CASSQDLSGPREQYF. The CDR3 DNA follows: TGTGCCAGCAGCCAAGATCTTAGTGGGCCACGCGAGCAGTACTTC.